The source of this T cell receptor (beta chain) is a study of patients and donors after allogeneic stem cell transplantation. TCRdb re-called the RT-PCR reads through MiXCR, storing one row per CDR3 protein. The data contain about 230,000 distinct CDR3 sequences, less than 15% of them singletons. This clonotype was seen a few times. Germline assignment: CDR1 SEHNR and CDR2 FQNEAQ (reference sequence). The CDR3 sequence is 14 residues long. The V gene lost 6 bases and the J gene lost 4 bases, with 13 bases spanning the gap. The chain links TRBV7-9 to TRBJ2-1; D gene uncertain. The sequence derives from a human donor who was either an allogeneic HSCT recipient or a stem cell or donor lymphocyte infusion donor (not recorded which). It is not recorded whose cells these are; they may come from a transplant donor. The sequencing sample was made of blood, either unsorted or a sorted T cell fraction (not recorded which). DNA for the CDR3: TGTGCCAGCAGTCAAACCCCCTTTTACAATGAGCAGTTCTTC. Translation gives CASSQTPFYNEQFF.